One sample yielded the 14 T cell receptor beta chains listed below, sequenced in a study of blood T cell repertoires in COVID-19. The table came from immunoSEQ multiplex PCR; TCRdb's copy has only in-frame clones and leaves some out. This table holds roughly 250,000 clones, 80% to 90% found once. The sample was peripheral blood. The receptors originated from a woman aged 40 to 50 with acute or convalescent COVID-19.

This chain connects TRBV6-6 to TRBJ2-7, with 14 bases identical to TRBD2. Trimming cost V 2 bases and J 0 bases; bases outside gene matches: 0. CDR3 length: 16 amino acids. The germline V gene encodes CDR1 MNHNY and CDR2 SVGAGI (reference sequence). CDR3 sequence: CASSYGTSGGSYEQYV. DNA for the CDR3: TGTGCCAGCAGTTACGGGACTAGCGGGGGCTCCTACGAGCAGTACGTC.

The rearrangement links TRBV5-1 to TRBJ1-1; D remains unclear. Germline assignment: CDR1 SGHRS and CDR2 YFSETQ. This CDR3 comprises 14 residues. V was shortened by 4 bases and J by 5 bases, with 15 bases between the two germline ends. The CDR3 loop reads CASSEMLGRTEAFF. Here the CDR3 DNA reads TGCGCCAGCAGCGAGATGCTGGGGAGGACTGAAGCTTTCTTT.

This sequence joins TRBV21-1 and TRBJ1-2. TRBV21-1 is marked as a pseudogene. The CDR3 is 15 residues long. The CDR3 bases are TGTGCCAGCAGCAAAGGGAGGGGCAGGGACTATGGCTACACCTTC. It translates to CASSKGRGRDYGYTF.

V is TRBV5-1 and J is TRBJ2-2; 9 bases map to TRBD1. Germline V gene sequence: CDR1 SGHRS, CDR2 YFSETQ. CDR3 size: 18 residues. With V trimmed by 0 bases and J by 1 base, 7 bases remained unmatched. CDR3 nucleotide sequence: TGCGCCAGCAGCTTGGCAAGGACAGGGGTCCTGAACACCGGGGAGCTGTTTTTT. Residues: CASSLARTGVLNTGELFF.

This rearrangement joins TRBV23-1 to TRBJ2-5, with a possible D match to TRBD2 (6 bases). TRBV23-1 is an ORF; its function is uncertain. The CDR3 extends over 15 amino acids. V lost 0 bases and J lost 3, with 11 bases in between. The CDR3 region has the DNA TGCGCCAGCAGTCAATCTGCGGGGATGGAAGAGACCCAGTACTTC. Translation: CASSQSAGMEETQYF.

The chain joins TRBV30 to TRBJ2-1, with TRBD1 matching 7 bases. The junction had 22 bases not matched to a gene; V was cut back by 8 bases and J by 0 bases. Per the germline V gene, CDR1 is GTSNPN and CDR2 is SVGIG (reference sequence). This CDR3 spans 19 amino acids. This chain's CDR3 is CAQELQGVFPGRSYNEQFF. The CDR3 DNA reads as TGTGCCCAGGAGCTGCAGGGGGTCTTCCCGGGACGCTCCTACAATGAGCAGTTCTTC.

V and J are TRBV4-1 and TRBJ1-2; maybe TRBD1 (6 bases). Trimming took off 4 bases at V and 3 bases at J, with 12 bases between the two ends. Looked up from germline, CDR1 is MGHRA and CDR2 is YSYEKL. The CDR3 spans 14 residues. The CDR3 reads CASSPTPGDYGYTF. The DNA for the CDR3 is TGCGCCAGCAGCCCTACCCCAGGGGACTATGGCTACACCTTC.

This chain connects TRBV18 to TRBJ1-5, with D tentatively TRBD1 (5 bases). CDR3 length equals 14 residues. CDR1 and CDR2 from the germline V gene are KGHSH and LQKENI. The germline V and J ends were trimmed by 2 bases and 4 bases, with 9 bases remaining between them. The CDR3, as DNA: TGTGCCAGCTCACCAAGGCAGGGTAATCAGCCCCAGCATTTT. Encoded protein: CASSPRQGNQPQHF. Using reference TRBV18 and TRBJ1-5 for the parts outside the CDR3, the full variable domain is NAGVMQNPRHLVRRRGQEARLRCSPMKGHSHVYWYRQLPEEGLKFMVYLQKENIIDESGMPKERFSAEFPKEGPSILRIQQVVRGDSAAYFCASSPRQGNQPQHFGDGTRLSIL.

Only one count was recorded for this clone. The chain uses TRBV19 and TRBJ1-5, with unresolved D. The CDR3 totals 12 residues. Trimming removed 5 bases at V and 6 bases at J, with 8 bases between. Germline V gives CDR1 LNHDA, CDR2 SQIVND (reference sequence). The CDR3 protein is CASSLGSQPQHF. CDR3 nucleotides: TGTGCCAGTAGTTTAGGTAGTCAGCCCCAGCATTTT. Complete variable domain (other parts from reference TRBV19 and TRBJ1-5): DGGITQSPKYLFRKEGQNVTLSCEQNLNHDAMYWYRQDPGQGLRLIYYSQIVNDFQKGDIAEGYSVSREKKESFPLTVTSAQKNPTAFYLCASSLGSQPQHFGDGTRLSIL.

The genes are TRBV5-1 and TRBJ1-1; the match to TRBD1 covers 9 bases. V was clipped by 4 bases and J by 4 bases; unmatched bases: 8. Germline loops: CDR1 SGHRS, CDR2 YFSETQ. The CDR3 runs 15 residues. The CDR3 sequence: CASSPGDREGTEAFF. The CDR3 coding sequence is TGCGCCAGCAGCCCGGGGGACAGGGAGGGCACTGAAGCTTTCTTT.

J is TRBJ2-7 and V is TRBV30, with 12 bases fitting TRBD2. J was trimmed by 2 bases and V by 1 base; bases with no gene match: 0. This CDR3 is 14 amino acids long. CDR1 is GTSNPN, CDR2 SVGIG, per germline (reference sequence). CDR3 protein: CAWSASGGAYEQYV. CDR3 nucleotides: TGTGCCTGGAGTGCTAGCGGGGGGGCCTACGAGCAGTACGTC.

This chain joins TRBV5-3 and TRBJ1-5; D is uncertain. TRBV5-3 is filed as an ORF, its function uncertain. Trimming cost V 1 base and J 7 bases, with 6 bases left between them. The CDR3 is 12 amino acids. The CDR3 here is CARSLPSQPQHF. DNA for the CDR3: TGTGCCAGAAGCTTGCCGAGCCAGCCCCAGCATTTT.

The CDR3 is CATTRGGGTEAFF. The CDR3 DNA reads TGTGCCACCACCCGGGGAGGGGGGACTGAAGCTTTCTTT. The chain uses TRBV24-1 and TRBJ1-1; D perhaps matches TRBD1 (6 bases). The CDR3 runs 13 residues. V lost 8 bases, J lost 5 bases, and 14 bases lay in between. CDR1 KGHDR and CDR2 SFDVKD come from the germline V gene.

The chain links TRBV23-1 to TRBJ1-5; TRBD1 matches at 9 bases. TRBV23-1 is an open reading frame, and its role is uncertain. The CDR3 has 17 residues. Losses at the gene ends were 5 bases for V and 2 bases for J; bases not matched to a gene: 10. CDR3 in amino acids: CASSWGTGPLCNQPQHF. CDR3 sequence (DNA): TGCGCCAGCAGTTGGGGGACAGGGCCCCTATGCAATCAGCCCCAGCATTTT.